Listed below are T cell receptor beta chains from one sample, sequenced in a study of blood T cell repertoires in COVID-19. Data came from immunoSEQ multiplex PCR; TCRdb stores just in-frame clones and leaves some out. The data hold about 200,000 clones, with about 86% observed a single time. Sequences were obtained from peripheral blood. These receptors all stem from a woman aged 70-85 years with acute or convalescent COVID-19. The CDR3 runs from the conserved cysteine through the conserved F or W. Fields, in order: V gene, J gene, D gene, clone size, CDR3 DNA, CDR3 protein. D genes are given only for firm matches. The size of a clone is reported for some rows only, either as once, few or many, or as a class for expanded clones.

>TRBV7-2|TRBJ2-5|TRBD2|NA
TGTGCCAGCAGCTTTGGACTAGCGCAAGAGACCCAGTACTTC
CASSFGLAQETQYF
>TRBV29-1|TRBJ1-1|NA|NA
TGCAGCGTTAGACAGCCAAACACTGAAGCTTTCTTT
CSVRQPNTEAFF
>TRBV3-1/TRBV3-2|TRBJ1-4|TRBD1|NA
TGTGCCAGCAGCCAACCGCGGACAGGGGGTGCTGAAAAACTGTTTTTT
CASSQPRTGGAEKLFF
>TRBV7-8|TRBJ1-2|TRBD1|NA
TGTGCCAGCAGCTTAGAGGGGACAGGGTCAGGTGGCTACACCTTC
CASSLEGTGSGGYTF
>TRBV11-3|TRBJ1-1|NA|NA
TGTGCCAGCAGCTTCAGGGTAGGGGCTGAAGCTTTCTTT
CASSFRVGAEAFF
>TRBV18|TRBJ2-4|TRBD1|NA
TGTGCCAGCTCACCTCGGACAGGGACGAGTTCTGGCAAAAACATTCAGTACTTC
CASSPRTGTSSGKNIQYF
>TRBV6-4|TRBJ2-6|NA|NA
TGTGCCAGTAGAGACTCTGGGGCCAACGTCCTGACTTTC
CASRDSGANVLTF
>TRBV18|TRBJ2-7|TRBD1|NA
TGTGCCAGCTCCCCTAACAGGGGCACCTACGAGCAGTACTTC
CASSPNRGTYEQYF
>TRBV10-3|TRBJ2-3|NA|once
TGTGCCATCAGTGATGCGGATACGCAGTATTTT
CAISDADTQYF
>TRBV6-5|TRBJ1-1|NA|NA
TGTGCCAGCAGTACTCAGGTGGGTAGTGCTGAAGCTTTCTTT
CASSTQVGSAEAFF
>TRBV27|TRBJ1-2|TRBD1|NA
TGTGCCAGCAGTCAGACAGGGGGGAGGGGCTACACCTTC
CASSQTGGRGYTF
>TRBV28|TRBJ1-2|NA|NA
TGTGCCAGCAGTCCTCAAGGGGGTGGCTACACCTTC
CASSPQGGGYTF
>TRBV7-8|TRBJ1-1|TRBD1|NA
TGTGCCAGCAGCGGGACAGGCACTGAAGCTTTCTTT
CASSGTGTEAFF
>TRBV19|TRBJ2-4|NA|NA
TGTGCCAGTAGTCCAGGGGCCTGGGGAGCCGAAAACATTCAGTACTTC
CASSPGAWGAENIQYF
>TRBV5-1|TRBJ2-7|NA|NA
TGCGCCAGCAGCCTCCGAGGGACTTACTCTTACGAGCAGTACTTC
CASSLRGTYSYEQYF
>TRBV3-1/TRBV3-2|TRBJ1-2|TRBD1|few
TGTGCCAGCAGCCCGGACAGGGGGGGCTACACCTTC
CASSPDRGGYTF
>TRBV19|TRBJ2-4|NA|NA
TGTGCCAGTAGCCCAGGACAGAAAAACATTCAGTACTTC
CASSPGQKNIQYF
>TRBV29-1|TRBJ2-3|TRBD2|NA
TGCAGCGTTGTCCTAGCGGGGGGGACAGATACGCAGTATTTT
CSVVLAGGTDTQYF
>TRBV12-3/TRBV12-4|TRBJ1-2|TRBD1|NA
TGTGCCAGCAGTTTGGGACAGGATGGCTACACCTTC
CASSLGQDGYTF
>TRBV24-1|TRBJ2-7|NA|NA
TGTGCCACCAGTGATGCCCCGGGCTACGAGCAGTACTTC
CATSDAPGYEQYF
>TRBV19|TRBJ1-2|NA|NA
TGTGCCAGTAGTATAGACCCACAGGGACGCGGCTATGGCTACACCTTC
CASSIDPQGRGYGYTF
>TRBV19|TRBJ1-5|NA|few
TGTGCCAGTAGTATGGTACTCCAGCAGGGTCAGCCCCAGCATTTT
CASSMVLQQGQPQHF
>TRBV28|TRBJ1-5|NA|NA
TGTGCCAGCAGTCCACATTCCACATCCTGGCGCAATCAGCCCCAGCATTTT
CASSPHSTSWRNQPQHF
>TRBV6-4|TRBJ2-1|TRBD2|NA
TGTGCCAGCAGTGGTACAGCGGGGGGGCAAAGGTTCTTC
CASSGTAGGQRFF
>TRBV7-8|TRBJ2-2|TRBD2|NA
TGTGCCAGCAGCTTAGCGAGCCCGGGACTACCCACCGGGGAGCTGTTTTTT
CASSLASPGLPTGELFF
>TRBV7-8|TRBJ2-2|NA|once
TGTGCCAGCAGCTCACGACTTAGCGGAGGTACCGGGGAGCTGTTTTTT
CASSSRLSGGTGELFF
>TRBV6-2/TRBV6-3|TRBJ2-1|TRBD2|NA
TGTGCCAGCAGCCGGACTAGCGGGGGTAACAATGAGCAGTTCTTC
CASSRTSGGNNEQFF
>TRBV29-1|TRBJ1-1|TRBD1|NA
TGCAGCGCAAGACAGGGGTTGGCGGCTTTCTTT
CSARQGLAAFF
>TRBV2|TRBJ1-1|NA|NA
TGTGCCAGCAGTGCGAGAGCAGGGGACACTGAAGCTTTCTTT
CASSARAGDTEAFF
>TRBV19|TRBJ1-6|NA|NA
TGTGCCAGTAGTACCCTGGGGGCCGATAATTCACCCCTCCACTTT
CASSTLGADNSPLHF
>TRBV28|TRBJ1-2|TRBD1|NA
TGTGCCAGCAGACGTAACAGGGGGCTTATCTATGGCTACACCTTC
CASRRNRGLIYGYTF
>TRBV5-4|TRBJ2-1|NA|NA
TGTGCCAGCAGCTCTCCGTCGGTGAATGAGCAGTTCTTC
CASSSPSVNEQFF
>TRBV11-3|TRBJ2-2|NA|NA
TGTGCCAGCAGCTTAATAACGGGTACCGGGGAGCTGTTTTTT
CASSLITGTGELFF
>TRBV5-6|TRBJ2-3|TRBD2|NA
TGTGCCAGCAGCGAGGCTAGCGGTAGCACAGATACGCAGTATTTT
CASSEASGSTDTQYF
>TRBV11-3|TRBJ1-2|NA|NA
TGTGCCAGCAGCCTAGCCGGGAGTGTGGGCTACACCTTC
CASSLAGSVGYTF
>TRBV5-4|TRBJ1-6|NA|few
TGTGCCAGCAGCGATACAGGTCCAAATAATTCACCCCTCCACTTT
CASSDTGPNNSPLHF
>TRBV6-1|TRBJ2-7|NA|NA
TGTGCCAGCAGTGACGAAGGGAGAAGACTCCCCTACGAGCAGTACTTC
CASSDEGRRLPYEQYF
>TRBV28|TRBJ1-5|NA|NA
TGTGCCAGCAGTGCTGGGACCGCGGGATATAGCAATCAGCCCCAGCATTTT
CASSAGTAGYSNQPQHF
>TRBV27|TRBJ2-2|NA|NA
TGTGCCAGCAGGGGTCGAGGAGCGGGCACCGGGGAGCTGTTTTTT
CASRGRGAGTGELFF
>TRBV5-4|TRBJ2-1|TRBD1|NA
TGTGCCAGCAGCTTTGGGACAGGTCGTAGTGAGCAGTTCTTC
CASSFGTGRSEQFF
>TRBV11-2|TRBJ2-7|NA|NA
TGTGCCAGCAGCTCGCAACAGGGCTACGAGCAGTACTTC
CASSSQQGYEQYF
>TRBV4-2|TRBJ1-5|NA|NA
TGTGCCAGCAGCCAAGTGGGGACAACGCAGCCCCAGCATTTT
CASSQVGTTQPQHF
>TRBV18|TRBJ1-1|TRBD1|NA
TGTGCCAGCTCGACAGGGGGAAACACTGAAGCTTTCTTT
CASSTGGNTEAFF
>TRBV2|TRBJ1-2|NA|NA
TGTGCCAGCAGTGAAGCGTCCAGGGTCGGCTACACCTTC
CASSEASRVGYTF
>TRBV7-6|TRBJ1-1|NA|NA
TGTGCCAGCAGTGCCGCGGACTTAATGAACACTGAAGCTTTCTTT
CASSAADLMNTEAFF
>TRBV6-5|TRBJ2-7|TRBD1|NA
TGTGCCAGCAGTTACTCAAGGGACAGGGCCGGCGAGCAGTACTTC
CASSYSRDRAGEQYF
>TRBV5-6|TRBJ2-1|TRBD1|NA
TGTGCCAGCAGATACCGGGACAGGGGGAGCGAGCAGTTCTTC
CASRYRDRGSEQFF
>TRBV11-2|TRBJ1-6|TRBD1|few
TGTGCCAGCAGCTCTGCAGGGGGCGGCCTCGAACCCCTCCACTTT
CASSSAGGGLEPLHF
>TRBV6-1|TRBJ1-4|TRBD1|NA
TGTGCCAGCAGTGAACCCCTCACGGGACAGGGTATCGGAAAACTGTTTTTT
CASSEPLTGQGIGKLFF